This T cell receptor beta chain was retrieved from a study of graft-versus-host responses after intestinal transplantation. On the study more broadly: As for transplant type, recipients had multivisceral, liver-intestinal, or isolated intestinal grafts. Anti-thymocyte globulin induction preceded two to four years of tacrolimus and steroid maintenance in all recipients.

The junction had 9 bases not matched to a gene; V was cut back by 7 bases and J by 7 bases. Per germline, CDR1 MNHNS and CDR2 SASEGT. The CDR3 extends over 14 amino acids. Researchers sorted proliferating CFSE-low CD3+CD4+ and CD3+CD8+ responders once the reaction had finished. Produced via immunoSEQ multiplex PCR; TCRdb's table is partial and in-frame only. The sample holds roughly 20,000 clones, 50% to 65% seen once. The chain combines TRBV6-1 with TRBJ2-7, with 11 bases matching TRBD1. Material: alloreactive CD4+ T cells from a mixed lymphocyte reaction culture, obtained before intestinal transplant. Subset given: CFSE-low proliferating T cells sorted from approximately six-day pre-transplant mixed lymphocyte reaction (GvH or HvG direction). This receptor was taken from a human patient who received an intestinal transplant. CDR3 residues: CASTYGQGAGEQYF. In DNA form, the CDR3 reads TGTGCCAGCACCTACGGACAGGGGGCGGGAGAGCAGTACTTC.